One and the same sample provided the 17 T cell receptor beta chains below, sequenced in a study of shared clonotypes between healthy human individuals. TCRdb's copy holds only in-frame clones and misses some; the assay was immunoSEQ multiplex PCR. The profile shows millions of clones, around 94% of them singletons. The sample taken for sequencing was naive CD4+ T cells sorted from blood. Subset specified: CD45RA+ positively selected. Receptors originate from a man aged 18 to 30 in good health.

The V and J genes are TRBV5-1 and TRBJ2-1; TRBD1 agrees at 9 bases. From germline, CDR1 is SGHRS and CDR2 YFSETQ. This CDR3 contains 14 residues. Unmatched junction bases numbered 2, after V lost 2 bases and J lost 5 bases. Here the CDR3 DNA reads TGCGCCAGCAGCTTACGGACAGGGGACAATGAGCAGTTCTTC. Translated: CASSLRTGDNEQFF.

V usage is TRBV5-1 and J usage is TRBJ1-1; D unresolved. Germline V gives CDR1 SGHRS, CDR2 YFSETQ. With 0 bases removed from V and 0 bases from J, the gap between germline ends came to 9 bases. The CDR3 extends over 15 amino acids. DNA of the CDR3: TGCGCCAGCAGCTTGGATAACAGTCTGAACACTGAAGCTTTCTTT. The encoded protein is CASSLDNSLNTEAFF.

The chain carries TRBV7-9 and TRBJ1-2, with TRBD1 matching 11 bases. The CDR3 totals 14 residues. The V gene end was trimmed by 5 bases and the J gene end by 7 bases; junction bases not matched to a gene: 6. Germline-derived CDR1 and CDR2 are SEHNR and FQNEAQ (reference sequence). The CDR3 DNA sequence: TGTGCCAGCAGCCCCGGACAGGGGGCATTTGGCTACACCTTC. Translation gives CASSPGQGAFGYTF.

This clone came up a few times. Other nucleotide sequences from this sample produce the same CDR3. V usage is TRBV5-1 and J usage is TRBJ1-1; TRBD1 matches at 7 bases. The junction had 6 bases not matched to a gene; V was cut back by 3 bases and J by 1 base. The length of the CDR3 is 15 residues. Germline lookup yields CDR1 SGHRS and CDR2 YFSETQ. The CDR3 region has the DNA TGCGCCAGCAGCTCCACAGGGGCCGGGAACACTGAAGCTTTCTTT. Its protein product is CASSSTGAGNTEAFF.

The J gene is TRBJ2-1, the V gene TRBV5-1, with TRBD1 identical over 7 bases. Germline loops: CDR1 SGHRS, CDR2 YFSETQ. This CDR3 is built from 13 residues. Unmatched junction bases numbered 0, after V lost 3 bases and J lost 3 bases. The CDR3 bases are TGCGCCAGCAGCTGGGACAGCTACAATGAGCAGTTCTTC. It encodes CASSWDSYNEQFF.

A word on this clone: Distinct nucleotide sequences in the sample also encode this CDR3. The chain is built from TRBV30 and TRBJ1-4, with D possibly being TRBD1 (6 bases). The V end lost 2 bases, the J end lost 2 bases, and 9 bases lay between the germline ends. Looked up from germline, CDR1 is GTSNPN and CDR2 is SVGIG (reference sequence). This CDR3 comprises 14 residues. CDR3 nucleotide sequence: TGTGCCTGGAGTAGAGGGGGGACTAATGAAAAACTGTTTTTT. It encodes CAWSRGGTNEKLFF.

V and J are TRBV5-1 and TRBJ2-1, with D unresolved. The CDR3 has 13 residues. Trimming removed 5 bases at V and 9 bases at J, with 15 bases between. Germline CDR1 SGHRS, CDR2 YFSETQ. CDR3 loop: CASRTPIDGEQFF. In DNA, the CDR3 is TGCGCCAGCAGAACCCCGATTGACGGTGAGCAGTTCTTC.

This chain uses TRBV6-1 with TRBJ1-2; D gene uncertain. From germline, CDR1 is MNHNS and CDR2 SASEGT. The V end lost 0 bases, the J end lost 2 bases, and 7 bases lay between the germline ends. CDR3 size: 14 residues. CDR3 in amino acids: CASSEAPVNYGYTF. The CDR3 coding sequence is TGTGCCAGCAGTGAAGCGCCGGTGAACTATGGCTACACCTTC.

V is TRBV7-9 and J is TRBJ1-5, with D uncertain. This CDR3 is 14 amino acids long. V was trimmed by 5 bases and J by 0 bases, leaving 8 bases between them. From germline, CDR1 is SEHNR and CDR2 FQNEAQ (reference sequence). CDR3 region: CASSEDRSNQPQHF. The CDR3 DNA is TGTGCCAGCAGCGAGGATCGTAGCAATCAGCCCCAGCATTTT.

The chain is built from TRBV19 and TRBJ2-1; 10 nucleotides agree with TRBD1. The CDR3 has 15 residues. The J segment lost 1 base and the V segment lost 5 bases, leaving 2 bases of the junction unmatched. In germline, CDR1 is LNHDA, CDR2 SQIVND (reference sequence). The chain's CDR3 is CASSEDRGSYNEQFF. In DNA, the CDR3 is TGTGCCAGTAGTGAGGACAGGGGGTCCTACAATGAGCAGTTCTTC.

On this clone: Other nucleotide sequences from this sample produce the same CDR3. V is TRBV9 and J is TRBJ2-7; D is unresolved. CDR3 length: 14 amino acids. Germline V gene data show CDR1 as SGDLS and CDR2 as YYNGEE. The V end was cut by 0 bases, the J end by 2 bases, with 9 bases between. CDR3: CASSVDPGTYEQYF. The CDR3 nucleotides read TGTGCCAGCAGCGTAGATCCAGGAACCTACGAGCAGTACTTC.

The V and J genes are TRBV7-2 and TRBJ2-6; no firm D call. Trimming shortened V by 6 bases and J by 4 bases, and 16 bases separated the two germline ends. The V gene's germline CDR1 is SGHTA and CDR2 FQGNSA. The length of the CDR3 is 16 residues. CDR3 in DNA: TGTGCCAGCAGGTCCCGCCCTCTGACCGGGGCCAACGTCCTGACTTTC. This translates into CASRSRPLTGANVLTF. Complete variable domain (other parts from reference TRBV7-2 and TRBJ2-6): GAGVSQSPSNKVTEKGKDVELRCDPISGHTALYWYRQSLGQGLEFLIYFQGNSAPDKSGLPSDRFSAERTGGSVSTLTIQRTQQEDSAVYLCASRSRPLTGANVLTFGAGSRLTVL.

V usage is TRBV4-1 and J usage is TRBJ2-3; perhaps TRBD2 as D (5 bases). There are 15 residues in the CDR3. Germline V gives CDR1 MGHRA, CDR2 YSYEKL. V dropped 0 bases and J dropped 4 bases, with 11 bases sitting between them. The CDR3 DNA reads TGCGCCAGCAGCCAAGAGGTGGGAGCTGCAGATACGCAGTATTTT. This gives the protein CASSQEVGAADTQYF.

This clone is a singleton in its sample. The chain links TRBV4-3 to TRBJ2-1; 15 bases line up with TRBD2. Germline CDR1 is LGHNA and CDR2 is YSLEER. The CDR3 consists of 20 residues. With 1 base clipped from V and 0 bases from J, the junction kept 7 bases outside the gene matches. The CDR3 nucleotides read TGCGCCAGCAGCCAAGGGCCGGGACTAGCGGGAGGTAGCTCCTACAATGAGCAGTTCTTC. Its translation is CASSQGPGLAGGSSYNEQFF.

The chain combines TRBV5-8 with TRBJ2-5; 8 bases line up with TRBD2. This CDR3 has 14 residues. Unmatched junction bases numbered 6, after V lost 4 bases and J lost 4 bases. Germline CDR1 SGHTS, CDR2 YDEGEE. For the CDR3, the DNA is TGTGCCAGCAGCCCGGGGGGGCGGATAGAGACCCAGTACTTC. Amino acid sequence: CASSPGGRIETQYF.

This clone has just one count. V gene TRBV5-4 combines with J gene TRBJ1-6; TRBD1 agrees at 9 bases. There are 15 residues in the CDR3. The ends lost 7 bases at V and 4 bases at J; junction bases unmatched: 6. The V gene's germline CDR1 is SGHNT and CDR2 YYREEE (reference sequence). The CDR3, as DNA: TGTGCCAGCCAACAGGGGGCGTCTTATAATTCACCCCTCCACTTT. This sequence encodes CASQQGASYNSPLHF.

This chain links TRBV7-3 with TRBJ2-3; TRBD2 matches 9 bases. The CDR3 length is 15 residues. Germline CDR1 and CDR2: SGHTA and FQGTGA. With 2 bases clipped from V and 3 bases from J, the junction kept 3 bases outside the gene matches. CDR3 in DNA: TGTGCCAGCAGCTTAGACGCGGGGGGGACAGATACGCAGTATTTT. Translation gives CASSLDAGGTDTQYF.